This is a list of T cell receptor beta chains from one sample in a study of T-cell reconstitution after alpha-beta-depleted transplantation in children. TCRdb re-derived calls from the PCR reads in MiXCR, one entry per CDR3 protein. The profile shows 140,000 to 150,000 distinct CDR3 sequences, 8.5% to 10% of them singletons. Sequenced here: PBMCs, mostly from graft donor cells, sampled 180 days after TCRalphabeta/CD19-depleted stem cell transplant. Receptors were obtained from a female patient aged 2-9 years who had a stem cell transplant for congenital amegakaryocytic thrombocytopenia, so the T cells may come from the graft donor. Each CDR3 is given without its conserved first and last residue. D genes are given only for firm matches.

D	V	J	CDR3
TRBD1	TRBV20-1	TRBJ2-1	SAGRTGNVNEQF
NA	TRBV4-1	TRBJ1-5	ASSLGRNSNQPQH
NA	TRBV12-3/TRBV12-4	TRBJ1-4	ASSLVAGTTNEKLF
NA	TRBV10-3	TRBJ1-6	ANRDPNSPLH
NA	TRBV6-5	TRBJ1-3	ASSYYSGNTIY
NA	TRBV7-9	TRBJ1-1	ASSFERGHVNTEAF
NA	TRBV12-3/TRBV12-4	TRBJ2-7	ASSLVVYEQY
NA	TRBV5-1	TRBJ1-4	ASSFQGNGGEKLF
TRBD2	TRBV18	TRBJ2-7	ASSPPGLAGPY
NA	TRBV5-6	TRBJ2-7	ASSLPGGQSLREQY
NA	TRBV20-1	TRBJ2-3	SARDLVQPQGTQY
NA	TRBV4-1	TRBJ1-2	ASSQTILGPLGGYT
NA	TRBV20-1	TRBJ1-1	SARGRAGNTEAF
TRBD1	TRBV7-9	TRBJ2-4	ASSSHGTGVHY
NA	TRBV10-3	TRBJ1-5	AISESCDSFNQPQH
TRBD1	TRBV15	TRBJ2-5	ATSQDRDETQY
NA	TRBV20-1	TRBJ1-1	SATLGLTEAF
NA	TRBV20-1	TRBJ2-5	SACGPTGETQY
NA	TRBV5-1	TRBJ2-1	ASSKDLRGEQF
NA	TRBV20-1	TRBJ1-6	SARRQDIHPPLH
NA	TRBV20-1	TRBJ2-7	SAPGRASYEQY
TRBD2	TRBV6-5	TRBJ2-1	ASSSPGLGVVNEQF
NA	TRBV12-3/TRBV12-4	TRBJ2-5	ASSPQASPGETQY
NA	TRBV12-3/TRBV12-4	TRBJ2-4	ASSLATRWAIQY
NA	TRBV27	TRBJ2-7	ASLVGNGGRDYWEQY
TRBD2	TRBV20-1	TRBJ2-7	SASTGTRNEQY
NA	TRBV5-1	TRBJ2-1	ASRQALTNEQF
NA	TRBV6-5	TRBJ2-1	ASSPPRAYNEQF
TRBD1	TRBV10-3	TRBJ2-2	AIRGQGAGELF
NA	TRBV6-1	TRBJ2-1	ASSELGGAYNEQF
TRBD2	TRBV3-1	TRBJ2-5	ASSQDDASGRWETQY
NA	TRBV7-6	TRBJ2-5	ASSTNPAGVGETQY
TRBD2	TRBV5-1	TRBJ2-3	ASSWGTSSDTQY
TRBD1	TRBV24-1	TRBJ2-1	ATSDHGQGAGNEQF
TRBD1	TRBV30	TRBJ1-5	AWSTPGGLNQPQH
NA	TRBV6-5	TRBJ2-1	ASSYTGNSYNEQF
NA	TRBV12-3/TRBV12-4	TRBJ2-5	ASSFPQSQETQY
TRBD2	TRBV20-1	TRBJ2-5	SARDSKRETWETQY
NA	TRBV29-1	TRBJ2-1	SAGSGNEQF
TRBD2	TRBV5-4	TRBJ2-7	ASSLVPRRTTSGSRDEQY
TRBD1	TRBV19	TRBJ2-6	ASSRLRTGYSAGANVLT
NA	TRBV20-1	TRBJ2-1	SARGPAPDPSDEQF
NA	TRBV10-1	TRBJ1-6	ASSGGTYNSPLH
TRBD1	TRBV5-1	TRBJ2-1	ASSLGDRVNEQF
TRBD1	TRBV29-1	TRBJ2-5	SVGQGETQY
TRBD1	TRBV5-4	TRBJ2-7	ASSLEDRGSYEQY
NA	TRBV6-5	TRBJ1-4	AIRHDFATNEKLF
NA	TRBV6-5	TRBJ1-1	ASSSPLGLMNTEAF
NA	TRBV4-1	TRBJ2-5	ASSQLFTTLEWGTQY
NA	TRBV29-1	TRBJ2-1	SVEEKGRAYNEQF
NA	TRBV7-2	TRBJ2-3	ASSLVWGASTDTQY
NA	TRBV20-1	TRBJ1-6	SASWAGGSPLH
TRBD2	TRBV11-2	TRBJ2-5	ASSLGGVWGQETQY
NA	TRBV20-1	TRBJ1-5	SASGRGDQPQH
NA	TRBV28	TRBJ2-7	ASSRRRPTYEQY